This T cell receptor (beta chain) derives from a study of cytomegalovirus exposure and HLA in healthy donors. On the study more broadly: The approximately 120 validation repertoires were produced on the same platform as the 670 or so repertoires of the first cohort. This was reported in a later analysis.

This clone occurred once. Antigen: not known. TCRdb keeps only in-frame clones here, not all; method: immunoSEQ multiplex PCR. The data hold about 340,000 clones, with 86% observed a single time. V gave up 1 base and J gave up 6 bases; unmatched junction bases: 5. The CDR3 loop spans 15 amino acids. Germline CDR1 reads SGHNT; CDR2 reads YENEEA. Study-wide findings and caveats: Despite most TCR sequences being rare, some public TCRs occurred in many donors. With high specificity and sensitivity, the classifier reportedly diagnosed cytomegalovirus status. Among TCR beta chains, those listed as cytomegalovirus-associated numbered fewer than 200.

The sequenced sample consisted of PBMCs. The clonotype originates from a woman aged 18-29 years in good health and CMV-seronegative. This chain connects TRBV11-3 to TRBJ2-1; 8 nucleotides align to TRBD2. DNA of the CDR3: TGTGCCAGCAGCTTAGGGCGGGGGGCTTTCAATGAGCAGTTCTTC. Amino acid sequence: CASSLGRGAFNEQFF.